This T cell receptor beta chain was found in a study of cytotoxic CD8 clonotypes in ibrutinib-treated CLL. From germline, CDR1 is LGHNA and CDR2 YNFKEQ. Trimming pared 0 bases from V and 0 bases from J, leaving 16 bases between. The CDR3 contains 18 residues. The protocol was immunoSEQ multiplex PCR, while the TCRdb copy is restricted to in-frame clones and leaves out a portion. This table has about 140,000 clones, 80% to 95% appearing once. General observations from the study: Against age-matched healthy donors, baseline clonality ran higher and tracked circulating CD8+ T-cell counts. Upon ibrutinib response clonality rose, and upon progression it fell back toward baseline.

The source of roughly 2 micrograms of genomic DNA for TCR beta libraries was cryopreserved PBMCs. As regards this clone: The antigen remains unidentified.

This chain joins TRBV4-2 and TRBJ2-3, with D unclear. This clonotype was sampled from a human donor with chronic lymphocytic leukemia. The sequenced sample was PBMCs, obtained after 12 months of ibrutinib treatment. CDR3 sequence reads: CASSQDLAGITSTDTQYF. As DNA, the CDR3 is TGTGCCAGCAGCCAAGATTTGGCAGGAATTACTAGCACAGATACGCAGTATTTT.